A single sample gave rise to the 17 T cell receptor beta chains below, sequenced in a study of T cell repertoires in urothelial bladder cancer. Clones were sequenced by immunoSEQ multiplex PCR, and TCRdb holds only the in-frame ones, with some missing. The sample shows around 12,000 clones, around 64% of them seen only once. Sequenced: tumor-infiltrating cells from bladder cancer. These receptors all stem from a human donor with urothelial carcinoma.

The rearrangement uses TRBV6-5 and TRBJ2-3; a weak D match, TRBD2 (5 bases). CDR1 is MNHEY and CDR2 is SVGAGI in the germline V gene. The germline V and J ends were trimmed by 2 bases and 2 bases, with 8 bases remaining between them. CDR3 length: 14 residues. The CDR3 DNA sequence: TGTGCCAGCAGTTACCTGGAGGCCACAGATACGCAGTATTTT. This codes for CASSYLEATDTQYF.

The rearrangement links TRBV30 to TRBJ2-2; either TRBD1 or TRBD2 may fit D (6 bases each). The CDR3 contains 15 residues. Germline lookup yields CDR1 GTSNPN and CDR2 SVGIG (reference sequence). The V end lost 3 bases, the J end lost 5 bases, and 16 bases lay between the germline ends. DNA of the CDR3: TGTGCCTGGAGCGGTAGGCAGGGGAGGACCGGGGAGCTGTTTTTT. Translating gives CAWSGRQGRTGELFF.

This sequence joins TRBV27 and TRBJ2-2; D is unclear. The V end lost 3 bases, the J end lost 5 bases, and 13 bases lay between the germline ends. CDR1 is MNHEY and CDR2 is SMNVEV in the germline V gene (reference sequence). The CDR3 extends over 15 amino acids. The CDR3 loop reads CASSLRNRPTGELFF. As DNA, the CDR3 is TGTGCCAGCAGTTTGAGGAACCGCCCAACCGGGGAGCTGTTTTTT.

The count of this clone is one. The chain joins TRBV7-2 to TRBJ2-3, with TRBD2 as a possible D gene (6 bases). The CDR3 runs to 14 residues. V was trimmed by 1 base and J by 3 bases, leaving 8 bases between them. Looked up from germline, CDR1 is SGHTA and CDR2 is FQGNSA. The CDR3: CASSLDRGTDTQYF. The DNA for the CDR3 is TGTGCCAGCAGCTTAGATCGGGGGACAGATACGCAGTATTTT.

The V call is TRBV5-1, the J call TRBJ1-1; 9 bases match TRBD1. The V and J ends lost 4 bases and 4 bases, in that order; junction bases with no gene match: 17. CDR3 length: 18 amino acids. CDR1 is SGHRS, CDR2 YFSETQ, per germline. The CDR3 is CASSMRGQGSLRVTEAFF. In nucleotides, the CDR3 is TGCGCCAGCAGCATGAGAGGACAGGGGTCGCTTAGGGTCACTGAAGCTTTCTTT.

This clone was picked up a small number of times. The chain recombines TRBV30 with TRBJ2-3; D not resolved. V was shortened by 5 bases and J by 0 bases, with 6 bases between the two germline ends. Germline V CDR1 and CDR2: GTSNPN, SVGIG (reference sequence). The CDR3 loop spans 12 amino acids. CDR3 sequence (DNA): TGTGCCTGGGGGGTAAGCACAGATACGCAGTATTTT. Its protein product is CAWGVSTDTQYF.

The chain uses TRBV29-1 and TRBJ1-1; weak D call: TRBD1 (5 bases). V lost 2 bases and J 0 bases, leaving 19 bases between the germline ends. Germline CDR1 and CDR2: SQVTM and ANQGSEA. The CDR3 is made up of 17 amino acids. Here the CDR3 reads CSVEPPAWRGVNTEAFF. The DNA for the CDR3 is TGCAGCGTTGAACCACCGGCCTGGCGGGGCGTGAACACTGAAGCTTTCTTT.

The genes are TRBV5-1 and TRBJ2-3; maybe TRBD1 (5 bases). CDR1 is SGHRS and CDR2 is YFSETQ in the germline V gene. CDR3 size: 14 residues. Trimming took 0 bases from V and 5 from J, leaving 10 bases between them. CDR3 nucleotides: TGCGCCAGCAGCTTGGGGGGCGTGCGAGATACGCAGTATTTT. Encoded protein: CASSLGGVRDTQYF.

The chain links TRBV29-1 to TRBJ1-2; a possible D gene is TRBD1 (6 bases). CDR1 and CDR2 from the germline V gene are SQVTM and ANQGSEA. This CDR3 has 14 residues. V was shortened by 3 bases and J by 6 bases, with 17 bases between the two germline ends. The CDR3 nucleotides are TGCAGCGTTGATTGGGGGCAGGGGATCCATGGCTACACCTTC. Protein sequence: CSVDWGQGIHGYTF.

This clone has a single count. The CDR3 DNA follows: TGTGCCAGCAGTTTCGCCGGACAGTACTATGGCTACACCTTC. Its translation: CASSFAGQYYGYTF. V and J are TRBV27 and TRBJ1-2, with D tentatively TRBD1 (6 bases). CDR1 MNHEY and CDR2 SMNVEV come from the germline V gene (reference sequence). Trimming stripped 3 bases from V and 3 bases from J, with 11 bases between. This CDR3 region has 14 residues.

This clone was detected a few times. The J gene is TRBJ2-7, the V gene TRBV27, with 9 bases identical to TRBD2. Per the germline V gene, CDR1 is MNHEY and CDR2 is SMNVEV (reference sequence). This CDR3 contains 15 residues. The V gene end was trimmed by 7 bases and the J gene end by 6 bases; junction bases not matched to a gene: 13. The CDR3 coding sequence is TGTGCCAGCACCCCCATGGGGACTAGCTACCGCGAGCAGTACGTC. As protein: CASTPMGTSYREQYV.

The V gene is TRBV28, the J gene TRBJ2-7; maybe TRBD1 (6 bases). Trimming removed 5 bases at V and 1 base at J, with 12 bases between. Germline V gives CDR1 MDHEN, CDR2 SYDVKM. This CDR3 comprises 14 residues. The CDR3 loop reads CASSGRDISYEQYV. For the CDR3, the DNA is TGTGCCAGCAGTGGAAGGGACATTTCCTACGAGCAGTACGTC.

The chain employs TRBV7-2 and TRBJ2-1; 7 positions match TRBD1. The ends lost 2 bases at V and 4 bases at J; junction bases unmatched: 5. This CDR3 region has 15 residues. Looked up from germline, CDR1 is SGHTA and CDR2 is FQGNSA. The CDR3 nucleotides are TGTGCCAGCAGCTTAACGGGACAGCCATACAATGAGCAGTTCTTC. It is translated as CASSLTGQPYNEQFF.

This CDR3 is CASSRRTGGNEKLFF. The CDR3 coding sequence is TGTGCCAGCAGTCGTCGGACAGGGGGAAATGAAAAACTGTTTTTT. V gene TRBV4-2 combines with J gene TRBJ1-4; TRBD1 aligns across 10 bases. Germline assignment: CDR1 LGHNA and CDR2 YNFKEQ. The CDR3 consists of 15 residues. The V and J ends lost 6 bases and 5 bases, in that order; junction bases with no gene match: 6.

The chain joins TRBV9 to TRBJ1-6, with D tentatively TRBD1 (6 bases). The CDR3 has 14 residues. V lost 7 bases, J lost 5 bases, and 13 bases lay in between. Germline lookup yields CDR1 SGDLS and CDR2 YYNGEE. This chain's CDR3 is CASSRDINNSPLHF. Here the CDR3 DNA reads TGTGCCAGCTCCCGGGACATCAATAATTCACCCCTCCACTTT. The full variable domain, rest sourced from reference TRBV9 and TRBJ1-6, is DSGVTQTPKHLITATGQRVTLRCSPRSGDLSVYWYQQSLDQGLQFLIQYYNGEERAKGNILERFSAQQFPDLHSELNLSSLELGDSALYFCASSRDINNSPLHFGNGTRLTVT.

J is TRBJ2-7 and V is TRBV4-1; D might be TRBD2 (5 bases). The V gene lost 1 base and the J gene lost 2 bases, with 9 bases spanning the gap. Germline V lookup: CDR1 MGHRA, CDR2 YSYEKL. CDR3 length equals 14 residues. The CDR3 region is CASSQGAATYEQYF. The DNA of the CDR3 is TGCGCCAGCAGCCAAGGAGCGGCGACCTACGAGCAGTACTTC.

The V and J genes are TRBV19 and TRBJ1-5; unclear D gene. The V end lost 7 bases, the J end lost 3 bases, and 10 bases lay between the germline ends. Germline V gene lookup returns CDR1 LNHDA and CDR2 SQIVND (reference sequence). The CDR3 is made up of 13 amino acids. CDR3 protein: CASTTKLNQPQHF. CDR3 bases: TGTGCCAGTACCACGAAACTCAATCAGCCCCAGCATTTT.